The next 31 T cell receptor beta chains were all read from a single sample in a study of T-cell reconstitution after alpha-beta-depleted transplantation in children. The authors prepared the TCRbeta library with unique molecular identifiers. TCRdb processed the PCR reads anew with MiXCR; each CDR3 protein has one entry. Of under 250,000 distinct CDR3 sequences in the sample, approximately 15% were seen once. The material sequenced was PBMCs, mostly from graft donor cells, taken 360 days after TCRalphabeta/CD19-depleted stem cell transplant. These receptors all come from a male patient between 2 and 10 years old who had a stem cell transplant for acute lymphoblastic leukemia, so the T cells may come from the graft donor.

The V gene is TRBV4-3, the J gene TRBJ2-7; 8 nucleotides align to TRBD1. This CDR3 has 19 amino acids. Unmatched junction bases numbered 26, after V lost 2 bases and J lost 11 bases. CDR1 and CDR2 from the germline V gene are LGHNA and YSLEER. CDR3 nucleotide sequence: TGCGCCAGCAGCCAACTGCCCTTATGGACAGGGACCATTCCCCAGAGGAAGTACTTC. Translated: CASSQLPLWTGTIPQRKYF.

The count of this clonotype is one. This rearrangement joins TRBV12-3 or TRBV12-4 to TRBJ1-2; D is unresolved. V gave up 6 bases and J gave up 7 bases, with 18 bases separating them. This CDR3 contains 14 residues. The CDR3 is CASRIETGLAGYTF. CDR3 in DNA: TGTGCCAGCAGGATAGAAACCGGGCTGGCTGGCTACACCTTC.

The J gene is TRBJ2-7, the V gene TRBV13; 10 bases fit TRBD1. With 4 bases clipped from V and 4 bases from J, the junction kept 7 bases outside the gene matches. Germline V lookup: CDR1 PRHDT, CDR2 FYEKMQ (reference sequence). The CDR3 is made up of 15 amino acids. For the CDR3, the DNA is TGTGCCAGCAGCTGGGGTGGACAGGGGGTGTACGAGCAGTACTTC. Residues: CASSWGGQGVYEQYF.

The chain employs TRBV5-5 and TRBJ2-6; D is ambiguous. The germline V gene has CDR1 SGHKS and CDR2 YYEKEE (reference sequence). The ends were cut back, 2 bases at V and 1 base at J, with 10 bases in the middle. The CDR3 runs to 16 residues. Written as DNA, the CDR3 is TGTGCCAGCAGCTTTAATTCCAGGTCTGGGGCCAACGTCCTGACTTTC. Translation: CASSFNSRSGANVLTF.

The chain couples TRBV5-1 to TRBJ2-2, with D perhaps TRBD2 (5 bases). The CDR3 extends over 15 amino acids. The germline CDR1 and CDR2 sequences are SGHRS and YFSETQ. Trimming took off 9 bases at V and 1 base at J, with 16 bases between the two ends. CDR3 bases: TGCGCCACCACGGACGGGCGGGTGAACACCGGGGAGCTGTTTTTT. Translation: CATTDGRVNTGELFF.

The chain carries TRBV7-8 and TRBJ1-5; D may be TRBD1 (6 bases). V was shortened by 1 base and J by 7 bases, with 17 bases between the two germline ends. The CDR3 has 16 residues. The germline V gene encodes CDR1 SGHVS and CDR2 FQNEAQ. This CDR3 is CASSLERFGGAQPQHF. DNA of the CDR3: TGTGCCAGCAGCTTAGAGAGGTTCGGGGGGGCCCAGCCCCAGCATTTT.

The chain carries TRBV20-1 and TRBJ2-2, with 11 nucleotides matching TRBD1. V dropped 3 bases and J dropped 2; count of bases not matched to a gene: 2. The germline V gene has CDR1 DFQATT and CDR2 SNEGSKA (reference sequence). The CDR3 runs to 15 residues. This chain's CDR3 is CSARDRGLNTGELFF. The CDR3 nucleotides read TGCAGTGCTAGGGACAGGGGGCTCAACACCGGGGAGCTGTTTTTT.

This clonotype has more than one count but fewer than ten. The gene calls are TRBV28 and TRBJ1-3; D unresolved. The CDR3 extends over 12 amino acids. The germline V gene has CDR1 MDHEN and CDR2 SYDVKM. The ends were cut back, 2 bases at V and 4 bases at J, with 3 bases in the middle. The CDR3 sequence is CASSLIGNTIYF. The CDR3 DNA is TGTGCCAGCAGTTTAATCGGAAACACCATATATTTT.

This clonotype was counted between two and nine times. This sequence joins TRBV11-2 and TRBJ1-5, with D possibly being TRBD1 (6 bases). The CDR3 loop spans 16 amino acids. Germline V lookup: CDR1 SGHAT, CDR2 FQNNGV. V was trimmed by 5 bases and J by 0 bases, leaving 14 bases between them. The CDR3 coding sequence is TGTGCCAGCAGCCCTAACAGGGAGGGTAGCAATCAGCCCCAGCATTTT. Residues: CASSPNREGSNQPQHF.

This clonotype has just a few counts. CDR3 nucleotide sequence: TGTGCCAGCAGCGTATATTCTAGCGGGAGGGCCGACTACAATGAGCAGTTCTTC. Its protein product is CASSVYSSGRADYNEQFF. J is TRBJ2-1 and V is TRBV9; 12 bases line up with TRBD2. V shed 1 base and J 3 bases; nucleotides not matched to a gene: 8. The CDR3 consists of 18 residues. Per germline, CDR1 SGDLS and CDR2 YYNGEE.

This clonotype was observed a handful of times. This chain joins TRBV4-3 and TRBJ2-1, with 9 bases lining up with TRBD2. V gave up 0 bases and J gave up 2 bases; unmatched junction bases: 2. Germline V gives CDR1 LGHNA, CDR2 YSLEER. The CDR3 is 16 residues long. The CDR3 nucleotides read TGCGCCAGCAGCCAAGAGACTAGCGGACCCTACAATGAGCAGTTCTTC. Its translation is CASSQETSGPYNEQFF.

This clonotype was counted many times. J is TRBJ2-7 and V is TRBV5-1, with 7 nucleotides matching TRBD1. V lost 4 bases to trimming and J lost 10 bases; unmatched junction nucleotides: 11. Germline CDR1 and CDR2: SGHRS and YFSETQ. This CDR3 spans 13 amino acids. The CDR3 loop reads CASSLGTDNSQYF. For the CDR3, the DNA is TGCGCCAGCAGCCTAGGGACAGACAATAGCCAGTACTTC.

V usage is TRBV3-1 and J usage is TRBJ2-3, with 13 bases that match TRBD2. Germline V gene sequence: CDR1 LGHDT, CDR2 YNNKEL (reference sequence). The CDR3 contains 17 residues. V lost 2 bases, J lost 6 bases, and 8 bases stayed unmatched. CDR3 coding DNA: TGTGCCAGCAGCCAAAGACTAGCGGGGGGTCCATTGGATACGCAGTATTTT. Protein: CASSQRLAGGPLDTQYF.

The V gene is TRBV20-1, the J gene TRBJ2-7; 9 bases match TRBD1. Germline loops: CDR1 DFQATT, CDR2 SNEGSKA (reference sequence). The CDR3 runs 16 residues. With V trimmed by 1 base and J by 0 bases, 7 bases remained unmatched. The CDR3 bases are TGCAGTGCTAGAGGCCAGGGGACAGGGAGCTCCTACGAGCAGTACTTC. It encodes CSARGQGTGSSYEQYF.

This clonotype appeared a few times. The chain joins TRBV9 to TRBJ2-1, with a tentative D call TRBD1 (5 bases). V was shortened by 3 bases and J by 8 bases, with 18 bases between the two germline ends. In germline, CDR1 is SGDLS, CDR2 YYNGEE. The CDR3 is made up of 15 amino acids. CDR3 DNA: TGTGCCAGCAGCGGTACGAAGGGGCCCCAAGATGAGCAGTTCTTC. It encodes CASSGTKGPQDEQFF. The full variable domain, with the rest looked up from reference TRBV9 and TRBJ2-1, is DSGVTQTPKHLITATGQRVTLRCSPRSGDLSVYWYQQSLDQGLQFLIQYYNGEERAKGNILERFSAQQFPDLHSELNLSSLELGDSALYFCASSGTKGPQDEQFFGPGTRLTVL.

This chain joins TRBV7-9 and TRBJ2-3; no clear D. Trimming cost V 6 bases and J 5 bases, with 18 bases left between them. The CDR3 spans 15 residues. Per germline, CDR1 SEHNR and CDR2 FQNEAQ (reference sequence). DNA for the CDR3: TGTGCCAGCAGTCTAGGAAGACCAGTTGGAGATACGCAGTATTTT. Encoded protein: CASSLGRPVGDTQYF. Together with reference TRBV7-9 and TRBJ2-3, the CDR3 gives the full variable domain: DTGVSQNPRHKITKRGQNVTFRCDPISEHNRLYWYRQTLGQGPEFLTYFQNEAQLEKSRLLSDRFSAERPKGSFSTLEIQRTEQGDSAMYLCASSLGRPVGDTQYFGPGTRLTVL.

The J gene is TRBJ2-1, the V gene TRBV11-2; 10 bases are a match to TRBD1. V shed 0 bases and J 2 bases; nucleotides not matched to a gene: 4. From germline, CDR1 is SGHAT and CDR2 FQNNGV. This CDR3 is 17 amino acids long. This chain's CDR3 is CASSLDSGTGAYNEQFF. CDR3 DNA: TGTGCCAGCAGCTTAGATTCTGGGACAGGGGCCTACAATGAGCAGTTCTTC.

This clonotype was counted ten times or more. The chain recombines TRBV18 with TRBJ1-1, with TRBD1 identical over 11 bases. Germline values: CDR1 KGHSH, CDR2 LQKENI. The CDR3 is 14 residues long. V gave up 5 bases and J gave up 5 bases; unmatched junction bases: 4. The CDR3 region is CASSGTGGRTEAFF. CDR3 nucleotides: TGTGCCAGCTCAGGGACAGGGGGGAGGACTGAAGCTTTCTTT.

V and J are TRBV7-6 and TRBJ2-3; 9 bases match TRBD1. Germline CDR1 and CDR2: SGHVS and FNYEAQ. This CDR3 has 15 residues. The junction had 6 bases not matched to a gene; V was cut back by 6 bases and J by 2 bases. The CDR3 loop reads CASRPDRGVTDTQYF. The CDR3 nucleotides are TGTGCCAGCAGGCCCGACAGGGGGGTCACAGATACGCAGTATTTT.

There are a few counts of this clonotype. CDR3 loop: CASGLVSRAGGTYEQYF. The CDR3 nucleotides are TGTGCTAGTGGTTTGGTAAGCCGGGCAGGGGGCACGTACGAGCAGTACTTC. The rearrangement joins TRBV12-5 to TRBJ2-7; the match to TRBD1 covers 8 bases. V gave up 0 bases and J gave up 4 bases; unmatched junction bases: 11. Germline CDR1 reads LGHNT; CDR2 reads FRNRAP. The CDR3 contains 17 residues.

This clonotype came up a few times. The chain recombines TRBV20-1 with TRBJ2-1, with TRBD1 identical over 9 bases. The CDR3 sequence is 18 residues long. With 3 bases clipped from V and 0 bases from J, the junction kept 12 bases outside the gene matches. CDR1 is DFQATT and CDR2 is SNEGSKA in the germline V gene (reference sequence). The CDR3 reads CSASVKDRGSSSYNEQFF. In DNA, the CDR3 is TGCAGTGCTAGCGTAAAGGACAGGGGATCGAGCTCCTACAATGAGCAGTTCTTC.

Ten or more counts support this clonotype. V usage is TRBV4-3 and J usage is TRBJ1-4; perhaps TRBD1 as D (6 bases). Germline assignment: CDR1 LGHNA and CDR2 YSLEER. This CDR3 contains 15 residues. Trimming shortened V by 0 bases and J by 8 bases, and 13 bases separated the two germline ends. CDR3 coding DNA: TGCGCCAGCAGCCAAGAAGGGGGTTATCGGGAAAAACTGTTTTTT. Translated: CASSQEGGYREKLFF.

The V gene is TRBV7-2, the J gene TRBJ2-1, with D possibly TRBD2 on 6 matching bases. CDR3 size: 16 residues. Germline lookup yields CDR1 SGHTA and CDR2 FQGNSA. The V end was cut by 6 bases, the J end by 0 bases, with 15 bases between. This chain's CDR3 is CASRRTGTSSYNEQFF. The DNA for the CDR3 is TGTGCCAGCAGGCGGACCGGGACTTCCTCCTACAATGAGCAGTTCTTC.

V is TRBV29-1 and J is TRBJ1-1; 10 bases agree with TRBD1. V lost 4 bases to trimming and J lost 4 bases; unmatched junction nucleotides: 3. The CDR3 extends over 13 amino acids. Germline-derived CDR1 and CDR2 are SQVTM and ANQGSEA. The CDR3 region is CSVGRTGGTEAFF. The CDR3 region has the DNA TGCAGCGTTGGGAGGACAGGGGGCACTGAAGCTTTCTTT.

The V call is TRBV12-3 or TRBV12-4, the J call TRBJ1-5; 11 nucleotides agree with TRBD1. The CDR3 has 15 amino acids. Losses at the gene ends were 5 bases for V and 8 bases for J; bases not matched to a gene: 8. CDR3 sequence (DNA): TGTGCCAGCAGTGCCGGGACAGGGGGTATTAAGCCCCAGCATTTT. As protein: CASSAGTGGIKPQHF.

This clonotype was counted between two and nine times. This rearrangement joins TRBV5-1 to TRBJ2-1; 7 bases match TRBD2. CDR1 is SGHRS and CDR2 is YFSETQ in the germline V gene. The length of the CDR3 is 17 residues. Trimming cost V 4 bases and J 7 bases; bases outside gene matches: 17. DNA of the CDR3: TGCGCCAGCAGCCTGGGGGGGAACTCGGCTATTGTGAATGAGCAGTTCTTC. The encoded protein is CASSLGGNSAIVNEQFF.

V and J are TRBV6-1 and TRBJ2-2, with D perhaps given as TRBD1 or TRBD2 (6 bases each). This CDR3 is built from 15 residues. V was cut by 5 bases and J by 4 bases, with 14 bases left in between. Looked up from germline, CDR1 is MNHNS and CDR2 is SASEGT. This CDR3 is CASSPRGPGTGELFF. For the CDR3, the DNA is TGTGCCAGCAGTCCTCGGGGGCCGGGCACCGGGGAGCTGTTTTTT.

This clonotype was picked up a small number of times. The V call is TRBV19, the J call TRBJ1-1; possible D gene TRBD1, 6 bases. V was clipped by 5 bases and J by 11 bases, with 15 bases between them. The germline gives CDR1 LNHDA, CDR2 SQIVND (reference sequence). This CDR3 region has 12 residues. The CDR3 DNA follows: TGTGCCAGTAGTTTAGGACAGCTGAATGCTTTCTTT. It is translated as CASSLGQLNAFF.

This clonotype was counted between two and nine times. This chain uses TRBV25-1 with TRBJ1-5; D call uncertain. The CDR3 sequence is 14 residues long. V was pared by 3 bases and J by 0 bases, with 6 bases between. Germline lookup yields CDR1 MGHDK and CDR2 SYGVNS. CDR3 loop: CASSDRVSNQPQHF. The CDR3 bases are TGTGCCAGCAGTGACCGAGTTAGCAATCAGCCCCAGCATTTT.

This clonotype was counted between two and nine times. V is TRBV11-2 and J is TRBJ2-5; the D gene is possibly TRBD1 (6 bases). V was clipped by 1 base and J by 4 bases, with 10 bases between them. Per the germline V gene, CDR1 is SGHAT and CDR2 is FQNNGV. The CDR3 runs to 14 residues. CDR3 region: CASSLAAGVETQYF. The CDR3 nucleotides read TGTGCCAGCAGCTTAGCAGCAGGGGTAGAGACCCAGTACTTC.

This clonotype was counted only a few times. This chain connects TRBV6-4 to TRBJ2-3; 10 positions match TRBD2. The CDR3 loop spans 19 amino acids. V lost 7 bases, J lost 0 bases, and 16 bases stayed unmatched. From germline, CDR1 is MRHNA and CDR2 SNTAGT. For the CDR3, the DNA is TGTGCCAGCAACCCGCGAGGGCTAGCGGGGGCATCTAGCACAGATACGCAGTATTTT. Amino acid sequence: CASNPRGLAGASSTDTQYF.